A selection of T cell receptor beta chains follows, all from one sample in a study of shared clonotypes between healthy human individuals. Method: immunoSEQ multiplex PCR; TCRdb's copy keeps in-frame clones and lacks some. The table includes 950,000 to 1,300,000 clones, around 75% detected once. Input material: memory CD4+ T cells sorted from blood. These receptors all come from a young man in good health. The CDR3 runs from the conserved cysteine through the conserved F or W. A D gene is named only where the DNA matches it firmly. The size of a clone is reported for some rows only, either as once, few or many, or as a class for expanded clones.

d_gene: TRBD1; v_gene: TRBV28; len: 13; abundance: few; j_gene: TRBJ1-2; CDR3aa: CASSPGGAYGYTF; CDR3nt: TGTGCCAGCAGTCCAGGGGGCGCGTATGGCTACACCTTC
d_gene: NA; v_gene: TRBV7-6; len: 15; abundance: NA; j_gene: TRBJ2-7; CDR3aa: CASSLAWDPGYEQYF; CDR3nt: TGTGCCAGCAGCTTAGCCTGGGACCCTGGGTACGAGCAGTACTTC
d_gene: NA; v_gene: TRBV18; len: 14; abundance: NA; j_gene: TRBJ2-2; CDR3aa: CASSPTPVGGELFF; CDR3nt: TGTGCCAGCTCCCCCACTCCGGTAGGCGGGGAGCTGTTTTTT
d_gene: NA; v_gene: TRBV11-2; len: 12; abundance: NA; j_gene: TRBJ2-7; CDR3aa: CASTPGYYEQYF; CDR3nt: TGTGCCAGCACCCCGGGATACTACGAGCAGTACTTC
d_gene: NA; v_gene: TRBV7-9; len: 14; abundance: NA; j_gene: TRBJ1-1; CDR3aa: CASSLGGGNTEAFF; CDR3nt: TGTGCCAGCAGCTTAGGGGGTGGGAACACTGAAGCTTTCTTT
d_gene: NA; v_gene: TRBV21-1; len: 13; abundance: NA; j_gene: TRBJ1-4; CDR3aa: CASSTSRNEKLFF; CDR3nt: TGTGCCAGCAGCACCTCAAGGAATGAAAAACTGTTTTTT
d_gene: TRBD1; v_gene: TRBV5-4; len: 14; abundance: NA; j_gene: TRBJ1-2; CDR3aa: CASSLAGGLNGYTF; CDR3nt: TGTGCCAGCAGCTTGGCAGGGGGCCTTAATGGCTACACCTTC
d_gene: NA; v_gene: TRBV18; len: 13; abundance: few; j_gene: TRBJ1-1; CDR3aa: CASSPGVRTEAFF; CDR3nt: TGTGCCAGCTCACCGGGAGTTCGGACTGAAGCTTTCTTT
d_gene: NA; v_gene: TRBV19; len: 14; abundance: NA; j_gene: TRBJ2-5; CDR3aa: CASRDGPAQETQYF; CDR3nt: TGTGCCAGTAGAGATGGACCGGCCCAAGAGACCCAGTACTTC
d_gene: NA; v_gene: TRBV6-1; len: 13; abundance: NA; j_gene: TRBJ1-6; CDR3aa: CASSEHTARSLHF; CDR3nt: TGTGCCAGCAGTGAACACACAGCGAGGTCCCTCCACTTT
d_gene: NA; v_gene: TRBV28; len: 13; abundance: few; j_gene: TRBJ2-2; CDR3aa: CATRGANTGELFF; CDR3nt: TGTGCCACAAGGGGAGCGAACACCGGGGAGCTGTTTTTT
d_gene: NA; v_gene: TRBV10-3; len: 13; abundance: few; j_gene: TRBJ1-2; CDR3aa: CAIKDSGSYGYTF; CDR3nt: TGTGCCATAAAGGACAGCGGATCCTATGGCTACACCTTC
d_gene: TRBD1; v_gene: TRBV5-1; len: 15; abundance: NA; j_gene: TRBJ1-1; CDR3aa: CASSVGQRKNTEAFF; CDR3nt: TGCGCCAGCAGCGTGGGACAGCGCAAGAACACTGAAGCTTTCTTT
d_gene: NA; v_gene: TRBV6-5; len: 14; abundance: NA; j_gene: TRBJ2-7; CDR3aa: CASSPAVSSYEQYF; CDR3nt: TGTGCCAGCAGTCCGGCGGTTAGCTCCTACGAGCAGTACTTC
d_gene: TRBD1; v_gene: TRBV10-1; len: 14; abundance: many; j_gene: TRBJ2-7; CDR3aa: CASSVPGQGNEQYF; CDR3nt: TGCGCCAGCAGTGTACCGGGACAGGGGAACGAGCAGTACTTC
d_gene: TRBD1; v_gene: TRBV28; len: 16; abundance: many; j_gene: TRBJ1-5; CDR3aa: CASSFWDRNSNQPQHF; CDR3nt: TGTGCCAGCAGTTTTTGGGACAGGAATAGCAATCAGCCCCAGCATTTT
d_gene: NA; v_gene: TRBV18; len: 15; abundance: once; j_gene: TRBJ2-5; CDR3aa: CASSPLGGYQETQYF; CDR3nt: TGTGCCAGCTCCCCCTTGGGGGGATACCAAGAGACCCAGTACTTC
d_gene: TRBD2; v_gene: TRBV2; len: 14; abundance: many; j_gene: TRBJ2-1; CDR3aa: CASKGTSGYNEQFF; CDR3nt: TGTGCCAGCAAAGGGACTAGCGGCTACAATGAGCAGTTCTTC
d_gene: NA; v_gene: TRBV11-2; len: 16; abundance: NA; j_gene: TRBJ1-6; CDR3aa: CASSLEFGQGGSPLHF; CDR3nt: TGTGCCAGCAGCTTAGAATTCGGGCAGGGAGGTTCACCCCTCCACTTT
d_gene: TRBD1; v_gene: TRBV5-1; len: 15; abundance: NA; j_gene: TRBJ1-1; CDR3aa: CASSRNRGDGTEAFF; CDR3nt: TGCGCCAGCAGCAGAAACAGGGGGGATGGCACTGAAGCTTTCTTT
d_gene: NA; v_gene: TRBV7-3; len: 13; abundance: NA; j_gene: TRBJ2-5; CDR3aa: CASSQSIQETQYF; CDR3nt: TGTGCCAGCAGCCAATCGATACAAGAGACCCAGTACTTC
d_gene: NA; v_gene: TRBV18; len: 13; abundance: few; j_gene: TRBJ1-1; CDR3aa: CASSLDSNTEAFF; CDR3nt: TGTGCCAGCTCTCTCGACAGTAACACTGAAGCTTTCTTT
d_gene: TRBD2; v_gene: TRBV4-1; len: 18; abundance: once; j_gene: TRBJ2-5; CDR3aa: CASSQEHGLAGTKETQYF; CDR3nt: TGCGCCAGCAGCCAAGAACATGGGCTAGCGGGGACGAAAGAGACCCAGTACTTC
d_gene: NA; v_gene: TRBV11-3; len: 13; abundance: many; j_gene: TRBJ1-1; CDR3aa: CASSWTDNTEAFF; CDR3nt: TGTGCCAGCAGCTGGACAGATAACACTGAAGCTTTCTTT
d_gene: NA; v_gene: TRBV18; len: 16; abundance: NA; j_gene: TRBJ1-1; CDR3aa: CASSPDTGWVGTEAFF; CDR3nt: TGTGCCAGCTCACCGGATACAGGGTGGGTAGGAACTGAAGCTTTCTTT
d_gene: TRBD2; v_gene: TRBV4-3; len: 15; abundance: NA; j_gene: TRBJ2-5; CDR3aa: CASSRWEGLGETQYF; CDR3nt: TGCGCCAGCAGCCGGTGGGAGGGCCTGGGGGAGACCCAGTACTTC
d_gene: NA; v_gene: TRBV27; len: 10; abundance: NA; j_gene: TRBJ2-5; CDR3aa: CASTQETQYF; CDR3nt: TGTGCCAGCACCCAAGAGACCCAGTACTTC
d_gene: NA; v_gene: TRBV11-2; len: 14; abundance: NA; j_gene: TRBJ2-7; CDR3aa: CASSLDRGSYEQYF; CDR3nt: TGTGCCAGCAGCTTAGATCGGGGGTCCTACGAGCAGTACTTC
d_gene: TRBD1; v_gene: TRBV2; len: 15; abundance: many; j_gene: TRBJ2-5; CDR3aa: CASSPGTGAAETQYF; CDR3nt: TGTGCCAGCAGTCCTGGTACAGGGGCGGCCGAGACCCAGTACTTC
d_gene: TRBD2; v_gene: TRBV6-6; len: 15; abundance: NA; j_gene: TRBJ2-7; CDR3aa: CASSSGTSGPYEQYF; CDR3nt: TGTGCCAGCAGCTCCGGGACTAGCGGGCCCTACGAGCAGTACTTC
d_gene: TRBD1; v_gene: TRBV15; len: 14; abundance: once; j_gene: TRBJ2-3; CDR3aa: CATSRGDRLDTQYF; CDR3nt: TGTGCCACCAGCAGAGGGGACAGGTTGGATACGCAGTATTTT
d_gene: NA; v_gene: TRBV10-3; len: 12; abundance: NA; j_gene: TRBJ2-5; CDR3aa: CAISDNQETQYF; CDR3nt: TGTGCCATCAGTGATAACCAAGAGACCCAGTACTTC
d_gene: TRBD1; v_gene: TRBV5-1; len: 15; abundance: NA; j_gene: TRBJ1-4; CDR3aa: CASSLGTGDNEKLFF; CDR3nt: TGCGCCAGCAGCTTGGGAACAGGGGATAATGAAAAACTGTTTTTT
d_gene: NA; v_gene: TRBV6-1; len: 14; abundance: NA; j_gene: TRBJ2-3; CDR3aa: CASSEAGRTDTQYF; CDR3nt: TGTGCCAGCAGTGAAGCTGGGCGCACAGATACGCAGTATTTT
d_gene: NA; v_gene: TRBV28; len: 13; abundance: many; j_gene: TRBJ1-2; CDR3aa: CASASGGARGYTF; CDR3nt: TGTGCCAGCGCTTCTGGGGGGGCGAGGGGCTACACCTTC
d_gene: NA; v_gene: TRBV7-9; len: 12; abundance: NA; j_gene: TRBJ2-1; CDR3aa: CASSLSSYEQFF; CDR3nt: TGTGCCAGCAGCTTATCCAGTTATGAGCAGTTCTTC
d_gene: NA; v_gene: TRBV28; len: 15; abundance: NA; j_gene: TRBJ2-7; CDR3aa: CASSLSLGIPYEQYF; CDR3nt: TGTGCCAGCAGTTTATCTTTGGGGATTCCCTACGAGCAGTACTTC
d_gene: TRBD2; v_gene: TRBV11-3; len: 15; abundance: NA; j_gene: TRBJ2-1; CDR3aa: CASSLGGRVEDEQFF; CDR3nt: TGTGCCAGCAGCTTAGGCGGGAGGGTCGAGGATGAGCAGTTCTTC
d_gene: NA; v_gene: TRBV27; len: 14; abundance: once; j_gene: TRBJ2-7; CDR3aa: CASSLGGGPLEQYF; CDR3nt: TGTGCCAGCAGTTTAGGTGGAGGACCTTTGGAGCAGTACTTC
d_gene: NA; v_gene: TRBV18; len: 23; abundance: NA; j_gene: TRBJ1-4; CDR3aa: CASSPLRAPRGPGRATFNEKLFF; CDR3nt: TGTGCCAGCTCACCACTTCGTGCCCCGAGGGGACCGGGCCGCGCGACTTTCAATGAAAAACTGTTTTTT
d_gene: NA; v_gene: TRBV7-2; len: 15; abundance: NA; j_gene: TRBJ2-7; CDR3aa: CASSPVLSQTYEQYF; CDR3nt: TGTGCCAGCAGCCCCGTCTTATCACAGACCTACGAGCAGTACTTC
d_gene: TRBD2; v_gene: TRBV5-1; len: 17; abundance: many; j_gene: TRBJ2-3; CDR3aa: CASSALPSGGVTDTQYF; CDR3nt: TGCGCCAGCAGCGCTTTGCCTAGCGGGGGAGTCACAGATACGCAGTATTTT
d_gene: TRBD2; v_gene: TRBV7-2; len: 15; abundance: NA; j_gene: TRBJ2-3; CDR3aa: CASSFTSGGTDTQYF; CDR3nt: TGTGCCAGCAGCTTTACTAGCGGAGGCACAGATACGCAGTATTTT
d_gene: NA; v_gene: TRBV27; len: 15; abundance: once; j_gene: TRBJ2-7; CDR3aa: CASRLAGGGSYEQYF; CDR3nt: TGTGCCAGCAGGCTAGCTGGAGGGGGCTCCTACGAGCAGTACTTC
d_gene: TRBD1; v_gene: TRBV7-9; len: 15; abundance: NA; j_gene: TRBJ1-2; CDR3aa: CASSKGTGDDYGYTF; CDR3nt: TGTGCCAGCAGCAAAGGGACAGGAGATGACTATGGCTACACCTTC
d_gene: NA; v_gene: TRBV30; len: 13; abundance: NA; j_gene: TRBJ1-5; CDR3aa: CAWSAEGYQPQHF; CDR3nt: TGTGCCTGGAGTGCTGAGGGGTATCAGCCCCAGCATTTT
d_gene: NA; v_gene: TRBV30; len: 14; abundance: NA; j_gene: TRBJ1-5; CDR3aa: CAWSGPVVNQPQHF; CDR3nt: TGTGCCTGGTCGGGGCCCGTTGTGAATCAGCCCCAGCATTTT
d_gene: TRBD2; v_gene: TRBV11-2; len: 19; abundance: NA; j_gene: TRBJ2-1; CDR3aa: CASSLKRDGLAGAGNEQFF; CDR3nt: TGTGCCAGCAGCTTAAAGAGAGACGGACTAGCGGGGGCTGGGAATGAGCAGTTCTTC
d_gene: NA; v_gene: TRBV7-9; len: 11; abundance: NA; j_gene: TRBJ2-3; CDR3aa: CAGGVSDTQYF; CDR3nt: TGTGCAGGGGGAGTCTCAGATACGCAGTATTTT
d_gene: NA; v_gene: TRBV30; len: 17; abundance: NA; j_gene: TRBJ2-7; CDR3aa: CAWSVPPGRRETYEQYF; CDR3nt: TGTGCCTGGAGTGTACCCCCCGGCAGAAGAGAGACCTACGAGCAGTACTTC
d_gene: TRBD2; v_gene: TRBV2; len: 14; abundance: NA; j_gene: TRBJ2-1; CDR3aa: CASNLLGGYNEQFF; CDR3nt: TGTGCCAGCAACCTGTTGGGAGGGTACAATGAGCAGTTCTTC